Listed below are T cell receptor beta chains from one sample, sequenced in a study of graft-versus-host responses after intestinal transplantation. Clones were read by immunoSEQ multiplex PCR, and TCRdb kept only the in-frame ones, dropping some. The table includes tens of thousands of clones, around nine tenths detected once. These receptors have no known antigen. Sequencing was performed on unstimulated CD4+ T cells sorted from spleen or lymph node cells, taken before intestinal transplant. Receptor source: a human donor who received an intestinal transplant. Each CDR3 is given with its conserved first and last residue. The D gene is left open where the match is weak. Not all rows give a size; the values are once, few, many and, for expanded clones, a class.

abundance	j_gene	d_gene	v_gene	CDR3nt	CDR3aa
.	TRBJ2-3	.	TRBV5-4	TGTGCCAGCAACAATATGAATACAGATACGCAGTATTTT	CASNNMNTDTQYF
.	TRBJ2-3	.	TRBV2	TGTGCCAGCAGTGATCATGGACCCCGAGAAACAGATACGCAGTATTTT	CASSDHGPRETDTQYF
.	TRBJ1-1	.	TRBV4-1	TGCGCCAGCAGCCAAGATTGGAAAACCAGGGGACGAATTATGAACACTGAAGCTTTCTTT	CASSQDWKTRGRIMNTEAFF
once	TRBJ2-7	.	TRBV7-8	TGTGCCAGCAGCTTAGCAACCGGGGAGGTCTACGAGCAGTACTTC	CASSLATGEVYEQYF
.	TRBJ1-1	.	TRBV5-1	TGCGCCAGCAGCCCGAGGGAGGGAAACACTGAAGCTTTCTTT	CASSPREGNTEAFF
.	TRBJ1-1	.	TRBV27	TGTGCCAGCAGTCCCCTGGGGGGTTCCAGCACTGAAGCTTTCTTT	CASSPLGGSSTEAFF
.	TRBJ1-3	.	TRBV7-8	TGTGCCAGCACCCATACAGACTCTGGAAACACCATATATTTT	CASTHTDSGNTIYF
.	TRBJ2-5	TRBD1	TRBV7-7	TGTGCCAGCAGCCCCAGTAGGGGGCGAGAGACCCAGTACTTC	CASSPSRGRETQYF
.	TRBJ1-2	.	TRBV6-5	TGTGCCAGCAGTGAAGCGTACTATGGCTACACCTTC	CASSEAYYGYTF
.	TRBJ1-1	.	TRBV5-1	TGCGCCAGCAGCATCGCCAGGGACACTGAAGCTTTCTTT	CASSIARDTEAFF
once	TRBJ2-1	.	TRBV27	TGTGCCAGCAGTTTAAGGGATCTTTCCTACAATGAGCAGTTCTTC	CASSLRDLSYNEQFF
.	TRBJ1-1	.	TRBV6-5	TGTGCCAGCAGTGAAGGGCAGGAGAAAGCTTTCTTT	CASSEGQEKAFF
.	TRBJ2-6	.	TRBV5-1	TGCGCCAGCAGCTTGGTACAGGCTGGGGCCAACGTCCTGACTTTC	CASSLVQAGANVLTF
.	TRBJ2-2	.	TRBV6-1	TGTGCCAGCAGTGACCGGGCCTCGAGGTTCGCCGGGGAGCTGTTTTTT	CASSDRASRFAGELFF
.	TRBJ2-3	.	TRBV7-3	TGTGCCAGCAGCTTAACCCGGGACAGCGGGACCGATACGCAGTATTTT	CASSLTRDSGTDTQYF
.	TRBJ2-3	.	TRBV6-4	TGTGCCAGCAGTAAAACCTGGCCGGGGGCGATAGATACGCAGTATTTT	CASSKTWPGAIDTQYF
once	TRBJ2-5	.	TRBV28	TGTGCCAGCAGTTCCGCGGTAGAGACCCAGTACTTC	CASSSAVETQYF
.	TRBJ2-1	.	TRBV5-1	TGCGCCAGCAGCTTGGCGGACTCCCGAATGGAGCAGTTCTTC	CASSLADSRMEQFF
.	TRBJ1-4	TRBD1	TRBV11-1	TGTGCCAGCAGCCCTCGGACAGGGGTATGGAGTGAAAAACTGTTTTTT	CASSPRTGVWSEKLFF
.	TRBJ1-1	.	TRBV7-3	TGTGCCAGCAGCTTATTCCAGGGGCCGAACACTGAAGCTTTCTTT	CASSLFQGPNTEAFF
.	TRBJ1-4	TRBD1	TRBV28	TGTGCCAGCAGGGGACAGGTGATTGAAAAACTGTTTTTT	CASRGQVIEKLFF
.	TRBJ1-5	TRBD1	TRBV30	TGTGCCTGGAGGGGACAGACAGTGGGGCCCCAGCATTTT	CAWRGQTVGPQHF
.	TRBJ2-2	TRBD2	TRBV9	TGTGCCAGCAGCGTAGAGGCTAGCGGGAGGACCGGGGAGCTGTTTTTT	CASSVEASGRTGELFF
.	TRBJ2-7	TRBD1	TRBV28	TGTGCCAGCAGGAACCGGGACAGGGTCGGCGAGCAGTACTTC	CASRNRDRVGEQYF
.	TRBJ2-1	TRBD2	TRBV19	TGTGCCAGTAGTATATCTAGCGGGAGAGCAGGTGAGCAGTTCTTC	CASSISSGRAGEQFF
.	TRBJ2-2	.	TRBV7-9	TGTGCCAGCAGCTCACAGGGAGTCGTAGTGACCGGGGAGCTGTTTTTT	CASSSQGVVVTGELFF
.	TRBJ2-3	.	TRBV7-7	TGTGCCAGCAGCCAATCCGAGCATATGGGAGATACGCAGTATTTT	CASSQSEHMGDTQYF
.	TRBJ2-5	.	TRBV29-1	TGCAGCGTTGGCCCAGGGCTAGAGACCCAGTACTTC	CSVGPGLETQYF
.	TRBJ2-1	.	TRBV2	TGTGCCAGCAGTGAAGCGCAGGCAGGGGCATTCTTC	CASSEAQAGAFF
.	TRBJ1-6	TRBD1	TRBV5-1	TGCGCCAGCAGCGTGGGGGACAGGGTTAATTCACCCCTCCACTTT	CASSVGDRVNSPLHF
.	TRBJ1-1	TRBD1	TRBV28	TGTGCCAGCAAACTACCCTCGGCCGGGACAGGGGGCAGTAGGGACACTGAAGCTTTCTTT	CASKLPSAGTGGSRDTEAFF
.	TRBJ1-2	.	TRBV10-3	TGTGCCATCAGTGAGGTGGGATTTGGCTACACCTTC	CAISEVGFGYTF
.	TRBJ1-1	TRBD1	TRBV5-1	TGCGCCAGCAGCTTGGACAGGGGAGGCACTGAAGCTTTCTTT	CASSLDRGGTEAFF